This T cell receptor (beta chain) comes out of a study of blood T cell repertoires in COVID-19. Whole-study context: Samples of COVID-19 (acute and convalescent) were obtained from the United States, Italy and Spain. Sources were T cells, B-cell-depleted T cells, or PBMCs; the material itself was cDNA or gDNA.

The data were produced by immunoSEQ multiplex PCR, yet TCRdb's version contains in-frame clones alone and is incomplete. Here the sample spans around 40,000 clones, around 86% being singletons. Between the trimmed V and J ends, which lost 7 bases and 4 bases, there was a span of 13 bases. This CDR3 spans 13 amino acids. CDR1 and CDR2 from the germline V gene are MNHEY and SVGAGI. Sequencing was done on a sample of peripheral blood. The sequence was obtained from a man in his fifties or sixties with active COVID-19. The chain employs TRBV6-5 and TRBJ1-1; D remains unclear. CDR3 amino acids: CASIRTAGTEAFF. The CDR3 nucleotides are TGTGCCAGCATTAGGACTGCTGGCACTGAAGCTTTCTTT.